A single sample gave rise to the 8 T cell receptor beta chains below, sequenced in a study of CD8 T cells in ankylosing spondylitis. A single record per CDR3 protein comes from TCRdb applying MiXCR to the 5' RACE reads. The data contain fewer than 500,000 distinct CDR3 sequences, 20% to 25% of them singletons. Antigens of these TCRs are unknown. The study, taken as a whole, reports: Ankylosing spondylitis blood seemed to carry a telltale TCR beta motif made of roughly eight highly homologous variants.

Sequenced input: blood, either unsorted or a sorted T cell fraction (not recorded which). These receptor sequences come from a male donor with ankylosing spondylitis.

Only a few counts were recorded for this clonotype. This chain's CDR3 is CASSYADLYNEQFF. The CDR3 nucleotides are TGTGCCAGCAGTTACGCCGACTTGTACAATGAGCAGTTCTTC. V usage is TRBV6-2 or TRBV6-3 and J usage is TRBJ2-1; no definite D call. The V gene's germline CDR1 is MNHEY and CDR2 SVGEGT. The CDR3 runs 14 residues. V dropped 2 bases and J dropped 4 bases, with 9 bases sitting between them.

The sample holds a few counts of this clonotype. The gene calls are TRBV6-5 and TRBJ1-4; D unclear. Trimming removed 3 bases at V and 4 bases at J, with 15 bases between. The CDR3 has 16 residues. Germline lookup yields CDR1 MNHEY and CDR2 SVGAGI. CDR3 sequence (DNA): TGTGCCAGCAGTTATACCCCCGGACCCCGTAATGAAAAACTGTTTTTT. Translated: CASSYTPGPRNEKLFF.

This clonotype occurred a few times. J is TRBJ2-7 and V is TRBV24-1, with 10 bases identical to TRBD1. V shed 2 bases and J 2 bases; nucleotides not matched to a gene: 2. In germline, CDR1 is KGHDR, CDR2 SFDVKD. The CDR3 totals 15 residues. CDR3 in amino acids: CATSDYGQGAYEQYF. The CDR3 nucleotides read TGTGCCACCAGTGATTACGGACAGGGGGCCTACGAGCAGTACTTC.

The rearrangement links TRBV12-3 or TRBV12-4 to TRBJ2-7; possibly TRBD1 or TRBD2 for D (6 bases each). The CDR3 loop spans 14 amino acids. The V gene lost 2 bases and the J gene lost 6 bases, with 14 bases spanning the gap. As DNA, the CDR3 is TGTGCCAGCAGTTTACGGCAGGGGAGGTTCGAGCAGTACTTC. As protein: CASSLRQGRFEQYF.

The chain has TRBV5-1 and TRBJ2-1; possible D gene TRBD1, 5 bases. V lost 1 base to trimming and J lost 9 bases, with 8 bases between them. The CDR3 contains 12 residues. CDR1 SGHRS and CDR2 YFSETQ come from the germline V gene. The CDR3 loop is CASSLNQGEQFF. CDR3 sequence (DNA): TGCGCCAGCAGCTTGAACCAGGGTGAGCAGTTCTTC.

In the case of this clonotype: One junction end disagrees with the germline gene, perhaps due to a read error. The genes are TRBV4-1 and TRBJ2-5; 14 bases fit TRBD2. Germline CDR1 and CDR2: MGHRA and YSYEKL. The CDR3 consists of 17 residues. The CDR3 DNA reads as TGCGCCAGCGGCCAAAGGACTAGCGGGAGGTTTGAAGAGACCCAGTACTTC. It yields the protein CASGQRTSGRFEETQYF.

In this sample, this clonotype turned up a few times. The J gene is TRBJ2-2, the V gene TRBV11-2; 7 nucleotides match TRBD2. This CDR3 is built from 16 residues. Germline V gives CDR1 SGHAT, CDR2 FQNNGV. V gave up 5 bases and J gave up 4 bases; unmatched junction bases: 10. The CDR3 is CASSGMGGRGTGELFF. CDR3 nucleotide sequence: TGTGCCAGCAGCGGGATGGGCGGGAGAGGCACCGGGGAGCTGTTTTTT. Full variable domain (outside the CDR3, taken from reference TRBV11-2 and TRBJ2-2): EAGVAQSPRYKIIEKRQSVAFWCNPISGHATLYWYQQILGQGPKLLIQFQNNGVVDDSQLPKDRFSAERLKGVDSTLKIQPAKLEDSAVYLCASSGMGGRGTGELFFGEGSRLTVL.

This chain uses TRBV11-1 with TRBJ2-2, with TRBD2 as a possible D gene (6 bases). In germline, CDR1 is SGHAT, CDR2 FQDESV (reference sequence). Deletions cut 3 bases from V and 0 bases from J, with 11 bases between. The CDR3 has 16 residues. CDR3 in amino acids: CASSFLAGSNTGELFF. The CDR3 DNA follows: TGTGCCAGCAGCTTCCTGGCGGGGTCGAACACCGGGGAGCTGTTTTTT.